This TCR beta chain was recovered during a study of T cell changes during pregnancy in multiple sclerosis (dated by TCRdb to 2018 to 2020). Study-level background: The study examined how the T cell repertoire changed over the course of pregnancy in women with multiple sclerosis.

The library was generated by the immunoSEQ multiplex PCR assay. This is the immuneACCESS table as TCRdb keeps it, with only in-frame sequences that have V and J called. A part of the clones is gone; compared with another copy, unresolved V genes explain less than half, and the rest is unexplained. The sample includes around 50,000 clones, with around 87% observed a single time. The ten largest account for 6.5% to 8.5% of the sample. A remark on this clone: Which antigen it targets is not known. No base-level quality is on record; no much larger clone is a single base apart.

The V end gives up 5 bases and the J end 15 bases, leaving 9 bases in the junction not matched to a gene. Based on the germline V gene, the CDR1 and CDR2 sequences are SGHAT and FQNNGV. Inclusive of the bounding cysteine and phenylalanine, the CDR3 is 12 residues long. Of all the DNA, just the CDR3 is kept, 36 bases in frame from base 1. The specimen was CD8+ T cells from peripheral blood mononuclear cells, collected in the second trimester of pregnancy. This clonotype originated in a female donor with multiple sclerosis, enrolled in a pregnancy study. This sequence uses TRBV11-2 and TRBJ1-4; the junction holds 7 bases that match TRBD1. The nucleotides read TGTGCCAGCAGCGGAGCCGGGACAGATATGTTTTTT. Its translation is CASSGAGTDMFF.